The 26 T cell receptor beta chains below come from one sample, sequenced in a study of pediatric ulcerative colitis. Assay: immunoSEQ multiplex PCR; the TCRdb copy retains only in-frame clones and omits some. Of around 64,000 clones listed, 75% to 85% are singletons. What was sequenced was blood. These TCRs come from a boy aged 10-17 years with moderate ulcerative colitis.

The rearrangement joins TRBV4-1 to TRBJ2-7; weak D call: TRBD2 (6 bases). Trimming shortened V by 0 bases and J by 2 bases, and 11 bases separated the two germline ends. Germline CDR1 MGHRA, CDR2 YSYEKL. The CDR3 loop spans 15 amino acids. The CDR3 region is CASSQDWRGTYEQYF. As DNA, the CDR3 is TGCGCCAGCAGCCAAGATTGGCGGGGCACCTACGAGCAGTACTTC.

J is TRBJ1-2 and V is TRBV19; TRBD1 might be the D (6 bases). Trimming stripped 4 bases from V and 4 bases from J, with 19 bases between. CDR1 is LNHDA, CDR2 SQIVND, per germline (reference sequence). This CDR3 contains 16 residues. The CDR3 loop reads CASSTSGTRTLYGYTF. The CDR3 coding sequence is TGTGCCAGTAGTACCTCCGGGACACGAACCCTCTATGGCTACACCTTC.

This clone was recorded only once. The chain uses TRBV27 and TRBJ1-5; possibly TRBD1 for D (5 bases). Trimming took off 6 bases at V and 9 bases at J, with 18 bases between the two ends. The germline CDR1 and CDR2 sequences are MNHEY and SMNVEV (reference sequence). This CDR3 has 14 residues. In DNA, the CDR3 is TGTGCCAGCAGCTGGACACCGCGGGAGGGGCCCCAGCATTTT. This translates into CASSWTPREGPQHF.

V is TRBV4-3 and J is TRBJ2-7, with D hard to call. The CDR3 sequence is 13 residues long. V was trimmed by 4 bases and J by 6 bases, leaving 13 bases between them. Germline CDR1 LGHNA, CDR2 YSLEER. This chain's CDR3 is CASSLANPSEQYF. Written as DNA, the CDR3 is TGCGCCAGCAGCCTGGCGAACCCGAGCGAGCAGTACTTC.

The V and J genes are TRBV10-1 and TRBJ1-1; D gene uncertain. V lost 3 bases to trimming and J lost 2 bases, with 4 bases between them. Germline CDR1 is WNHNN and CDR2 is SYGVQD (reference sequence). The CDR3 has 12 residues. CDR3 residues: CASSDVNTEAFF. The CDR3 bases are TGCGCCAGCAGTGATGTAAACACTGAAGCTTTCTTT.

CDR3 DNA sequence: TGTGCCAGCAGTCCGCACCAGACACTGATGAACACTGAAGCTTTCTTT. Its translation is CASSPHQTLMNTEAFF. The V gene is TRBV27, the J gene TRBJ1-1; D is undetermined. The CDR3 runs 16 residues. Germline values: CDR1 MNHEY, CDR2 SMNVEV (reference sequence). The V end lost 5 bases, the J end lost 0 bases, and 16 bases lay between the germline ends.

The chain couples TRBV27 to TRBJ2-1, with D possibly matching TRBD2 (6 bases). The germline V gene has CDR1 MNHEY and CDR2 SMNVEV (reference sequence). The CDR3 length is 16 residues. Trimming removed 6 bases at V and 2 bases at J, with 17 bases between. CDR3 sequence (DNA): TGTGCCAGCAGCGAATCACGCGGGACGGCCTACAATGAGCAGTTCTTC. Protein product: CASSESRGTAYNEQFF.

V is TRBV4-1 and J is TRBJ1-5; TRBD1 agrees at 11 bases. CDR3 length equals 15 residues. After removal of 2 bases from V and 5 bases from J, the junction contained 2 bases not matched to a gene. Germline V gives CDR1 MGHRA, CDR2 YSYEKL. CDR3 coding DNA: TGCGCCAGCAGCCAATGGGACAGGGGGGATCAGCCCCAGCATTTT. This encodes CASSQWDRGDQPQHF.

The chain joins TRBV11-2 to TRBJ1-1; unclear D gene. Trimming removed 4 bases from V and 1 base from J, with 7 bases in between. The CDR3 loop spans 13 amino acids. Per germline, CDR1 SGHAT and CDR2 FQNNGV. CDR3 coding DNA: TGTGCCAGCAGCTCCAACTCGAACACTGAAGCTTTCTTT. Translated: CASSSNSNTEAFF.

The chain carries TRBV5-1 and TRBJ2-7, with a tentative D call TRBD2 (6 bases). The CDR3 totals 14 residues. Trimming stripped 5 bases from V and 0 bases from J, with 12 bases between. The germline V gene encodes CDR1 SGHRS and CDR2 YFSETQ. The CDR3 here is CASRREASSYEQYF. The CDR3 nucleotides are TGCGCCAGCAGGAGGGAGGCAAGCTCCTACGAGCAGTACTTC.

The V gene is TRBV7-8, the J gene TRBJ2-3; 13 bases fit TRBD2. Per the germline V gene, CDR1 is SGHVS and CDR2 is FQNEAQ. V lost 5 bases and J lost 1; bases outside the gene matches: 3. The CDR3 length is 16 residues. CDR3: CASSPGLAGGTDTQYF. The CDR3 DNA reads as TGTGCCAGCAGCCCCGGACTAGCGGGGGGCACAGATACGCAGTATTTT. Filled out from reference TRBV7-8 and TRBJ2-3, the complete variable domain reads GAGVSQSPRYKVAKRGQDVALRCDPISGHVSLFWYQQALGQGPEFLTYFQNEAQLDKSGLPSDRFFAERPEGSVSTLKIQRTQQEDSAVYLCASSPGLAGGTDTQYFGPGTRLTVL.

This clone was seen a handful of times. The chain uses TRBV30 and TRBJ1-5; D gene uncertain. V lost 2 bases to trimming and J lost 0 bases, with 5 bases between them. Germline-derived CDR1 and CDR2 are GTSNPN and SVGIG (reference sequence). The CDR3 consists of 13 residues. This CDR3 is CAWSPNSNQPQHF. The CDR3 DNA follows: TGTGCCTGGAGTCCGAATAGCAATCAGCCCCAGCATTTT.

In this sample, this clone turned up a few times. The chain employs TRBV5-1 and TRBJ2-7, with TRBD2 matching over 12 bases. The CDR3 is 17 residues long. Germline assignment: CDR1 SGHRS and CDR2 YFSETQ. V gave up 4 bases and J gave up 7 bases; unmatched junction bases: 15. The CDR3 region has the DNA TGCGCCAGCAGCCCAGGACTAGCGGGGCTCCAACGGGGGGAGCAGTACTTC. It is translated as CASSPGLAGLQRGEQYF.

The V and J genes are TRBV27 and TRBJ2-5, with TRBD2 matching over 7 bases. The V and J ends lost 6 bases and 2 bases, in that order; junction bases with no gene match: 9. Germline V gene sequence: CDR1 MNHEY, CDR2 SMNVEV (reference sequence). The CDR3 loop spans 15 amino acids. This CDR3 reads CASSRGVHTQETQYF. CDR3 DNA sequence: TGTGCCAGCAGCCGGGGGGTCCACACTCAAGAGACCCAGTACTTC.

The chain recombines TRBV11-3 with TRBJ2-3, with 9 bases identical to TRBD1. This CDR3 has 14 amino acids. Germline CDR1 SGHNT, CDR2 YENEEA. Trimming at V came to 4 bases and at J to 5 bases, leaving 4 bases not matched to a gene. As DNA, the CDR3 is TGTGCCAGCAGCTCCGACAGGGGGAGAGATACGCAGTATTTT. Its protein is CASSSDRGRDTQYF.

The chain carries TRBV18 and TRBJ2-1, with a possible D match to TRBD1 (6 bases). Deletions cut 2 bases from V and 7 bases from J, with 18 bases between. The CDR3 has 16 amino acids. CDR1 and CDR2 (germline): KGHSH, LQKENI. CDR3 in DNA: TGTGCCAGCTCACCAAGACAGGAACGAGTATCAAATGAGCAGTTCTTC. Its protein is CASSPRQERVSNEQFF.

This clone turned up a few times. The genes are TRBV7-3 and TRBJ1-4, with D unclear. CDR3 length: 15 amino acids. Deletions cut 3 bases from V and 0 bases from J, with 8 bases between. Per the germline V gene, CDR1 is SGHTA and CDR2 is FQGTGA. CDR3 nucleotide sequence: TGTGCCAGCAGCTTCTCAGGAGCAACTAATGAAAAACTGTTTTTT. This sequence encodes CASSFSGATNEKLFF.

The chain uses TRBV5-1 and TRBJ1-4; no firm D call. Trimming left V 5 bases short and J 3 bases short, with 23 bases between. CDR1 SGHRS and CDR2 YFSETQ come from the germline V gene. This CDR3 spans 18 amino acids. CDR3 in DNA: TGCGCCAGCAGTCTCCAGGCCCATCCCCGCACGGCTAATGAAAAACTGTTTTTT. Encoded protein: CASSLQAHPRTANEKLFF. Together with reference TRBV5-1 and TRBJ1-4, the CDR3 gives the full variable domain: KAGVTQTPRYLIKTRGQQVTLSCSPISGHRSVSWYQQTPGQGLQFLFEYFSETQRNKGNFPGRFSGRQFSNSRSEMNVSTLELGDSALYLCASSLQAHPRTANEKLFFGSGTQLSVL.

The rearrangement uses TRBV19 and TRBJ1-1; D remains ambiguous. Trimming cost V 2 bases and J 0 bases, with 13 bases left between them. This CDR3 has 16 residues. CDR1 and CDR2 (germline): LNHDA, SQIVND (reference sequence). The CDR3 DNA reads as TGTGCCAGTAGTATACTCGGACCAATGCTGAACACTGAAGCTTTCTTT. Translating gives CASSILGPMLNTEAFF. Complete variable domain (other parts from reference TRBV19 and TRBJ1-1): DGGITQSPKYLFRKEGQNVTLSCEQNLNHDAMYWYRQDPGQGLRLIYYSQIVNDFQKGDIAEGYSVSREKKESFPLTVTSAQKNPTAFYLCASSILGPMLNTEAFFGQGTRLTVV.

The table lists this clone with a count of one. This rearrangement joins TRBV2 to TRBJ1-2, with 8 bases that match TRBD1. Germline assignment: CDR1 SNHLY and CDR2 FYNNEI. V lost 6 bases, J lost 4 bases, and 4 bases stayed unmatched. This CDR3 comprises 13 residues. CDR3 residues: CASSGQGLYGYTF. CDR3 nucleotides: TGTGCCAGCAGCGGACAGGGCCTCTATGGCTACACCTTC.

This clone was seen more than once but under ten times. J is TRBJ1-6 and V is TRBV11-2; 7 positions match TRBD1. Germline V gene lookup returns CDR1 SGHAT and CDR2 FQNNGV. Losses at the gene ends were 5 bases for V and 7 bases for J; bases not matched to a gene: 8. The CDR3 covers 15 residues. The CDR3 bases are TGTGCCAGCAGCGAGAGCAGGGGGACCAATTCACCCCTCCACTTT. Its translation: CASSESRGTNSPLHF.

V and J are TRBV6-5 and TRBJ1-5, with D hard to call. Germline CDR1 is MNHEY and CDR2 is SVGAGI. Trimming pared 6 bases from V and 7 bases from J, leaving 13 bases between. The CDR3 consists of 13 residues. The CDR3 is CASRPGLQQPQHF. The CDR3 region has the DNA TGTGCCAGCAGACCTGGGCTGCAGCAGCCCCAGCATTTT.

The chain uses TRBV6-5 and TRBJ1-6, with TRBD1 as a possible D gene (5 bases). V lost 2 bases to trimming and J lost 10 bases, with 15 bases between them. The CDR3 totals 15 residues. In germline, CDR1 is MNHEY, CDR2 SVGAGI. DNA of the CDR3: TGTGCCAGCAGTTACGACGGGGGAAGCGGATCACCCCTCCACTTT. Translating gives CASSYDGGSGSPLHF.

This chain links TRBV19 with TRBJ1-1; D is perhaps TRBD1 (6 bases). The V and J ends lost 1 base and 8 bases respectively, with 8 bases between them. This CDR3 spans 12 amino acids. Germline loops: CDR1 LNHDA, CDR2 SQIVND (reference sequence). In nucleotides, the CDR3 is TGTGCCAGTAGTATAGCTGGACAGGAAGCTTTCTTT. This translates into CASSIAGQEAFF. Full variable domain (outside the CDR3, taken from reference TRBV19 and TRBJ1-1): DGGITQSPKYLFRKEGQNVTLSCEQNLNHDAMYWYRQDPGQGLRLIYYSQIVNDFQKGDIAEGYSVSREKKESFPLTVTSAQKNPTAFYLCASSIAGQEAFFGQGTRLTVV.

The chain joins TRBV7-6 to TRBJ2-7; 7 nucleotides match TRBD1. The CDR3 contains 15 residues. Unmatched junction bases numbered 6, after V lost 4 bases and J lost 0 bases. Germline V gene sequence: CDR1 SGHVS, CDR2 FNYEAQ. Here the CDR3 DNA reads TGTGCCAGCAGCTCGCAACAGGGGAACTCCTACGAGCAGTACTTC. Its protein is CASSSQQGNSYEQYF.

This rearrangement joins TRBV25-1 to TRBJ1-5; D ambiguous. This CDR3 is 16 amino acids long. Germline CDR1 and CDR2: MGHDK and SYGVNS. Trimming cost V 3 bases and J 0 bases, with 12 bases left between them. The CDR3 here is CASSDSAGSSNQPQHF. The CDR3 DNA follows: TGTGCCAGCAGTGATTCTGCTGGGTCTAGCAATCAGCCCCAGCATTTT.